Listed here is a single T cell receptor (beta chain). The V and J ends lost 0 bases and 12 bases respectively, with 11 bases between them. This CDR3 spans 11 amino acids. Germline V gene sequence: CDR1 GTSNPN, CDR2 SVGIG (reference sequence). This sample stems from a study of blood T cell repertoires in COVID-19. The overall study: The United States, Italy and Spain were the sources of the acute and convalescent COVID-19 samples.

Study processing details: Amplification from reference gene primers served as the basis for estimated nucleated cell counts. Libraries were prepared by immunoSEQ multiplex PCR; TCRdb keeps only in-frame clonotypes and omits some of them. The V and J calls and clone size are taken from that table; D and trimming were inferred from the DNA. The table lists 390,000 or so clones, approximately 90% of them singletons. The clonotype was recovered from a woman in her 30s with active or convalescent COVID-19. The J gene is TRBJ1-1, the V gene TRBV30; D possibly corresponds to TRBD1 (5 bases). The source material was peripheral blood. CDR3 nucleotides: TGTGCCTGGAGTGTACCAGGGAAGACTTTCTTT. Translation gives CAWSVPGKTFF.